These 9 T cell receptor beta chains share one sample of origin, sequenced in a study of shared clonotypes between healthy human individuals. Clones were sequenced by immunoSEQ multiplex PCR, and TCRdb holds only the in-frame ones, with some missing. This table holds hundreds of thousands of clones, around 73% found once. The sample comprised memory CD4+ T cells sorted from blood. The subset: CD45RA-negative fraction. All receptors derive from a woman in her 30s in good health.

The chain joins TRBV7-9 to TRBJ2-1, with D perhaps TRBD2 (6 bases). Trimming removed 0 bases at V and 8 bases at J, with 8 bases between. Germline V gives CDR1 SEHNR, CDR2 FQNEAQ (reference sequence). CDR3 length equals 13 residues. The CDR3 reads CASSLAGSHEQFF. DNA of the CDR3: TGTGCCAGCAGCTTAGCCGGGAGCCATGAGCAGTTCTTC.

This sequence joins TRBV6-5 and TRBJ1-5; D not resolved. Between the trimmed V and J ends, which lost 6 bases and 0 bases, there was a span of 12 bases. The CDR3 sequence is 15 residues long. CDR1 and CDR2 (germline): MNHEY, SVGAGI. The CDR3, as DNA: TGTGCCAGCAGCCCTCTTGAGGGTAGCAATCAGCCCCAGCATTTT. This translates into CASSPLEGSNQPQHF.

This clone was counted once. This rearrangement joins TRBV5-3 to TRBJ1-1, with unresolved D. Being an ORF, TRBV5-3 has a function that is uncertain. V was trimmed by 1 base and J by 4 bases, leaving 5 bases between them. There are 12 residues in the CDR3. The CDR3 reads CARSLRTTEAFF. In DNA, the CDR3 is TGTGCCAGAAGCTTGCGGACCACTGAAGCTTTCTTT.

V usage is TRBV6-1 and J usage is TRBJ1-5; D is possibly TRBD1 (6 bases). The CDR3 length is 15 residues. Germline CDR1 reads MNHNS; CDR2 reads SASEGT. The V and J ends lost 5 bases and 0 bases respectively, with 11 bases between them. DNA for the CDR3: TGTGCCAGCAGTATGGACAGAGCTAGCAATCAGCCCCAGCATTTT. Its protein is CASSMDRASNQPQHF.

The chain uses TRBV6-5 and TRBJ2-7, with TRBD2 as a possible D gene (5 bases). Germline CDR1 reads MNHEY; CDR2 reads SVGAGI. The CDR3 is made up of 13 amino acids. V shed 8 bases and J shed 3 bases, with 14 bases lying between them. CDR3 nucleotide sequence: TGTGCCAGCCGCCGCGGACTCTACTACGAGCAGTACTTC. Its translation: CASRRGLYYEQYF.

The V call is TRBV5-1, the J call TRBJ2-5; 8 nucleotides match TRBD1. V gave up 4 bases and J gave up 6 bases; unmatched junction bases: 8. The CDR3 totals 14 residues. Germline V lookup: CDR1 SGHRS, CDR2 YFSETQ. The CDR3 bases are TGCGCCAGCAGCACCGGGACAGGCGGGCAGACCCAGTACTTC. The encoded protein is CASSTGTGGQTQYF.

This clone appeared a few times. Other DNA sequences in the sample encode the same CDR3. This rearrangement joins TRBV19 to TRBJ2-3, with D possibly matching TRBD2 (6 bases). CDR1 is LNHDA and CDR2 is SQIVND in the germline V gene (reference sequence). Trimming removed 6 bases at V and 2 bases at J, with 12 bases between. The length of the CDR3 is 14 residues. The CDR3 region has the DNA TGTGCCAGTAGGGTTAGCGGTTCCACAGATACGCAGTATTTT. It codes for CASRVSGSTDTQYF.

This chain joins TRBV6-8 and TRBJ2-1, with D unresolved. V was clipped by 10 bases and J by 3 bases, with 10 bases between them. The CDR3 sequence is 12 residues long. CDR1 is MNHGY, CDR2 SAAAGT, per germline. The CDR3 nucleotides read TGTGCCACCATTTTTTACTACAATGAGCAGTTCTTC. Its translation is CATIFYYNEQFF.

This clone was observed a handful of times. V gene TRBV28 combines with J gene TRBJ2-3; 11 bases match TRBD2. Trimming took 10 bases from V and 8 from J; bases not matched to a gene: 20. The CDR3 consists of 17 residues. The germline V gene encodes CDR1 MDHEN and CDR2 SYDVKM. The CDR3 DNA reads TGTGCCACCGGTACTAGCGGGAGACCAACTTACCCGGTTACGCAGTATTTT. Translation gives CATGTSGRPTYPVTQYF. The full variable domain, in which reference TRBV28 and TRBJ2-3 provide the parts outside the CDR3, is DVKVTQSSRYLVKRTGEKVFLECVQDMDHENMFWYRQDPGLGLRLIYFSYDVKMKEKGDIPEGYSVSREKKERFSLILESASTNQTSMYLCATGTSGRPTYPVTQYFGPGTRLTVL.